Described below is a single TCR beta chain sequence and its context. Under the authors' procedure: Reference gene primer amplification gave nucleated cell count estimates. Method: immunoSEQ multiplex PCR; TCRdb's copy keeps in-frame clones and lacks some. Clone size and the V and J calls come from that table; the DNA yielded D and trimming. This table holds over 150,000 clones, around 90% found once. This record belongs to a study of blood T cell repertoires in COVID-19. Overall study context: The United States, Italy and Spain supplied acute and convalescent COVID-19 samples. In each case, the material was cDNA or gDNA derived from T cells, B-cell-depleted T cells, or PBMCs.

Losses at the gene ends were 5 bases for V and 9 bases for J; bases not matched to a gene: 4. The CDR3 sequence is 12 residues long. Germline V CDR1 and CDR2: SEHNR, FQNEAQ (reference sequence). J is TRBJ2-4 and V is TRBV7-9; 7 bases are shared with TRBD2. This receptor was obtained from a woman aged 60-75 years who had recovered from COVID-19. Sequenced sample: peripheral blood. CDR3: CASSPGGGIQYF. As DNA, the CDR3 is TGTGCCAGCAGCCCGGGGGGAGGCATTCAGTACTTC.